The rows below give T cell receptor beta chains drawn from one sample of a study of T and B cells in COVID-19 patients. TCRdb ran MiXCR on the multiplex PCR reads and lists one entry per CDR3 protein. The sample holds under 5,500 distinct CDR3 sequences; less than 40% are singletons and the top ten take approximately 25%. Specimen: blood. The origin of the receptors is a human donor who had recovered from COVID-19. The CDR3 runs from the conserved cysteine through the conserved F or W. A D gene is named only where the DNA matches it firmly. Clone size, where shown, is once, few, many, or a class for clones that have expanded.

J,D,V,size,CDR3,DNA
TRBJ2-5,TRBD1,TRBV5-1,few,CASSSGTGRETQYF,TGCGCCAGCAGCTCCGGGACAGGGAGGGAGACCCAGTACTTC
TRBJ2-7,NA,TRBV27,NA,CASSLSFSGSHEQYF,TGTGCCAGCAGTTTATCCTTCTCGGGCTCCCACGAGCAGTACTTC
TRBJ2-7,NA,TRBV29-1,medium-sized,CSARTGTYEQYF,TGCAGCGCACGGACGGGTACCTACGAGCAGTACTTC
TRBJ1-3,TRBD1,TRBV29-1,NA,CSVRFGTAGNTIYF,TGCAGCGTCCGGTTCGGGACAGCTGGAAACACCATATATTTT
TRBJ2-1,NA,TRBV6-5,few,CASSEEHYSSYNEQFF,TGTGCCAGCAGTGAAGAACACTACAGCTCCTACAATGAGCAGTTCTTC
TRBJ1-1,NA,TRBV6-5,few,CASSYGARGTEAFF,TGTGCCAGCAGTTACGGGGCGCGAGGGACTGAAGCTTTCTTT
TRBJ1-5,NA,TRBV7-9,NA,CASSGGGYNQPQHF,TGTGCCAGCAGCGGGGGGGGTTACAATCAGCCCCAGCATTTT
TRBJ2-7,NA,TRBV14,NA,CASSQWTVSYEQYF,TGTGCCAGCAGCCAATGGACAGTCTCCTACGAGCAGTACTTC
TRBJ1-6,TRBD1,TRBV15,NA,CATSRGGTEYLPLHF,TGTGCCACCAGCAGGGGGGGGACAGAATATTTACCCCTCCACTTT
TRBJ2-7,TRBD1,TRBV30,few,CAWRRGQETYEQYF,TGTGCCTGGAGGAGGGGACAGGAAACCTACGAGCAGTACTTC
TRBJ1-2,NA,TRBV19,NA,CASSVSPSDPRYGYTF,TGTGCCAGTAGTGTAAGTCCGTCAGACCCTCGCTATGGCTACACCTTC
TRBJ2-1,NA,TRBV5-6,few,CASSSGLARFF,TGTGCCAGCAGCTCCGGGCTAGCGCGGTTCTTC
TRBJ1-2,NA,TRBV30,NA,CAWSHWHGELGYTF,TGTGCCTGGAGTCATTGGCATGGAGAGTTGGGCTACACCTTC
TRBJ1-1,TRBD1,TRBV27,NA,CASSLRTGGRNTEAFF,TGTGCCAGCAGTTTACGGACAGGGGGACGGAACACTGAAGCTTTCTTT